This T cell receptor beta chain was observed in a study of shared clonotypes between healthy human individuals (dated by TCRdb to 2018 to 2021). Broadly, across the study: The cohort comprised a couple of women and a few men aged 18 to 49 years. To increase sequencing depth and limit assay-specific biases, different laboratories used diverse techniques to prepare libraries and sequence TCR repertoires. Per donor, three plates each were used for CD4 naive and CD4 memory, two for CD8 naive, and one for CD8 memory. To estimate repertoire size and how much clonotype sharing occurs between individuals, the study deeply sequenced the blood TCR repertoires of five healthy adults. Per donor, leukapheresis produced somewhere between about 0.9 and 9.5 billion PBMCs.

Via the germline V gene, CDR1 is MDHEN and CDR2 SYDVKM. The trim is 5 bases for V and 7 bases for J, with a gap of 15 bases between the germline ends. The cysteine opens and the phenylalanine closes a CDR3 of 14 amino acids. This entry keeps only the CDR3 DNA: 42 bases, framed from base 1. On this clone itself: Its binding antigen is unknown. Base qualities are missing; no much larger clone stands one base away.

CD8 naive samples consisted of CD45RO-negative cells that were positively selected for CCR7, yielding a CD45RA+CCR7+ population without TemRA cells. The donors were healthy, HIV-negative adults who had no recently reported acute infections or vaccinations. Every donor was a Caucasian adult living in Nashville, Tennessee, USA. After blood collection by leukapheresis, PBMCs were isolated using Ficoll-Histopaque density gradient centrifugation and then cryopreserved in the vapor phase of liquid nitrogen. Analytical flow cytometry was used to check the purity and quantity of each magnetically sorted T cell population. Genomic DNA was isolated from each sorted fraction and quantified by UV absorbance on a Nanodrop 2000c. Using the deep immunoSEQ assay, TCR CDR3 regions were amplified from genomic DNA by multiplex PCR. Genomic DNA extracted from each cell subset was distributed evenly over all wells of several immunoSEQ 96-well plates, and each plate served as one replicate. Each replicate PCR for sorted subsets received roughly 200 ng genomic DNA, equal to tens of thousands of T cell genomes. Purified libraries were quantified with a Qubit 3.0 fluorometer, sized on a Bioanalyzer 2100, and re-quantified with the KAPA Library Quantification kit. Every immunoSEQ 96-well plate was sequenced on a dedicated single-read 150-cycle Illumina NextSeq 550 flow cell. The original pipeline was this. Because only junctional sequences without quality scores were contained in the immunoSEQ output, filtering matching that applied to full-length reads could not be performed. To assign V/J genes and CDR3, sequences were annotated using PyIR, a Python wrapper for IgBLAST v1.9, with IMGT germline references. Any read was removed if the V/J assignment was weak (E-value above 1e-6), the CDR3 was missing, or the read contained stop codons, out-of-frame junctions, or ambiguous translated residues. V3J clonotypes were defined as sequences sharing the same inferred V gene, J gene, and CDR3 amino acid sequence. Percentage overlap between repertoires was computed as shared unique clonotypes divided by the size of the smaller repertoire. Repertoire richness was assessed with RTK rarefaction, the Chao1 estimator, and Recon v2.1 estimates of unobserved clonotypes. OLGA was used to compute generation probabilities for all TCRbeta clonotypes that the gDNA method yielded from a handful of donors. Imported from immuneACCESS, the table was reduced by TCRdb to in-frame sequences with V and J called. These copies leave out some clones; in studies compared against another copy, an unresolved V gene accounts for under half, and the cause of the remainder is not known. The DNA gave D and trimming, while V, J and clone size come from that table. The sample profile shows roughly 2.1 million clones; 93% of them were found once. Jointly, the top ten make up around 1.7% of the sample.

On the study overall, not on this receptor specifically: Sampling was restricted to blood, and TCR repertoires in tissues likely differ from the TCR repertoires found in blood. Larger estimated clonotype richness was generally found for naive subsets than for memory subsets. Based on pairwise subsampling, the degree of clonotype sharing among donors was expected to be affected by sequencing depth. Sharing across a few donors was observed for about 5% of naive CD4, 3.5% of naive CD8, roughly 2.3% of memory CD4, and about 0.4% of memory CD8 clonotypes. Rarefaction of sorted-subset datasets indicated incomplete sequencing despite the large sequencing depth. Compared with non-shared clonotypes, clonotypes shared by all four sorted-subset donors had higher generation probabilities. Because the study included a small number of donors, the genetic and exposure-history diversity represented was limited.

The chain is assembled from TRBV28 and TRBJ2-1; D gene: possibly TRBD2, on 6 matching bases. This clonotype originated in a man younger than 35 in good health. Some clones in this sample may be carry-over from other donors' samples. Source material: naive CD8+ T cells from PBMCs. The sample's cell subset or site, from its label and the paper: CD45RA+CCR7+. The DNA sequence follows: TGTGCCAGCAGTCCCTCCTACAGCGGGAATGAGCAGTTCTTC. Its translation is CASSPSYSGNEQFF.